A selection of T cell receptor beta chains follows, all from one sample in a study of regulatory T cells in long-lasting Graves disease. Each CDR3 protein gets one entry after TCRdb re-called the multiplex PCR reads with MiXCR. The data show roughly 530,000 distinct CDR3 sequences, with roughly a sixth seen just once and around a quarter held by the top ten. These same records also appear under a second study, on T cells in Graves' hyperthyroidism and ophthalmopathy.

The material was peripheral blood mononuclear cells (PBMCs), obtained at new diagnosis, from a patient treated with antithyroid drugs. The receptors derive from a woman in her forties or fifties with Graves disease. CDR3s include the opening cysteine and the closing phenylalanine or tryptophan. Fields, in order: V gene, J gene, clone size, D gene, CDR3 protein, CDR3 DNA. The D gene is left open where the match is weak. Only some rows state a clone size, as once, few, many or a class for expanded clones.

TRBV4-1	TRBJ1-6	few	TRBD1	CASSQVSMGQGNSPLHF	TGCGCCAGCAGCCAAGTTTCGATGGGACAGGGGAATTCACCCCTCCACTTT
TRBV6-5	TRBJ2-2	few	-	CASSYSAGRTNTGELFF	TGTGCCAGCAGTTACTCGGCGGGCCGCACTAACACCGGGGAGCTGTTTTTT
TRBV5-1	TRBJ2-1	many	TRBD1	CASSRDRGRVAANNEQFF	TGCGCCAGCAGCAGAGACAGGGGGCGGGTAGCGGCCAACAATGAGCAGTTCTTC
TRBV3-1	TRBJ2-1	many	-	CASSQGQRIGNEQFF	TGTGCCAGCAGCCAAGGACAGAGGATTGGCAATGAGCAGTTCTTC
TRBV28	TRBJ2-1	few	-	CASSQGRNEQFF	TGTGCCAGCAGCCAGGGGAGGAATGAGCAGTTCTTC
TRBV12-3/TRBV12-4	TRBJ2-6	few	TRBD1	CASSLRQGPGPALSSGANVLTF	TGTGCCAGCAGTTTACGACAGGGCCCCGGGCCCGCCCTTAGCTCTGGGGCCAACGTCCTGACTTTC
TRBV10-3	TRBJ1-1	few	-	CAISLGRGGNSEAFF	TGTGCCATCAGTCTCGGCAGGGGTGGGAACTCTGAAGCTTTCTTT
TRBV18	TRBJ2-3	-	-	CPSSPLGGSEDTQYF	TGTCCCAGCTCACCCCTTGGGGGGTCGGAAGATACGCAGTATTTT
TRBV6-1	TRBJ1-5	-	TRBD1	CASVSTGVSNQPQHF	TGTGCCAGCGTTTCTACAGGGGTCAGCAATCAGCCCCAGCATTTT
TRBV3-1	TRBJ1-5	few	-	CASSQGFPTLVREETNQPQHF	TGTGCCAGCAGCCAAGGGTTTCCCACTTTAGTTCGGGAAGAAACCAATCAGCCCCAGCATTTT
TRBV9	TRBJ2-1	many	-	CASSLDSGLNNEQFF	TGTGCCAGCAGCTTAGATAGCGGACTAAACAATGAGCAGTTCTTC
TRBV18	TRBJ1-6	-	-	CTSSEGTRTLHF	TGTACCAGCTCCGAGGGGACGCGAACCCTCCACTTT
TRBV3-1	TRBJ1-3	many	-	CASNTGYSGNTIYF	TGTGCCAGCAACACAGGGTACTCTGGAAACACCATATATTTT
TRBV12-3/TRBV12-4	TRBJ2-5	many	TRBD1	CASSLTGPKVTQYF	TGTGCCAGCAGTTTGACAGGGCCCAAAGTGACCCAGTACTTC
TRBV5-1	TRBJ1-5	many	-	CASSYLGNSNQPQHF	TGTGCCAGCAGCTACCTAGGGAATAGCAATCAGCCCCAGCATTTT
TRBV9	TRBJ2-1	-	-	CASSSSGLSSYNEQFF	TGTGCCAGCAGCTCCTCGGGATTAAGCTCCTACAATGAGCAGTTCTTC
TRBV30	TRBJ2-5	many	TRBD1	CAWSRQGTQETQYF	TGTGCCTGGAGTAGACAGGGGACTCAAGAGACCCAGTACTTC
TRBV18	TRBJ2-3	many	TRBD1	CASSRQGAITDTQYF	TGTGCCAGCTCACGACAGGGGGCGATCACAGATACGCAGTATTTT
TRBV29-1	TRBJ2-7	many	TRBD1	CSAMGQGWVEQYF	TGCAGCGCCATGGGACAGGGGTGGGTCGAGCAGTACTTC
TRBV15	TRBJ2-1	many	TRBD1	CATSRGTGFDEQFF	TGTGCCACCAGCAGAGGGACAGGGTTCGATGAGCAGTTCTTC
TRBV5-1	TRBJ1-2	many	TRBD1	CASRDSDYGYTF	TGTGCCAGCAGGGACAGTGACTATGGCTACACCTTC
TRBV11-2	TRBJ1-3	many	TRBD1	CASSLGDSYTIYF	TGTGCCAGCAGCTTAGGGGACAGCTACACCATATATTTT
TRBV13	TRBJ1-2	many	-	CASSLPGAGYTF	TGTGCCAGCAGCCTACCGGGGGCCGGCTACACCTTC
TRBV6-2/TRBV6-3	TRBJ2-2	-	-	CASRDWGHNTGELVF	TGTGCCAGCAGGGATTGGGGACACAACACCGGGGAGCTGGTTTTT
TRBV12-3/TRBV12-4	TRBJ1-2	many	TRBD1	CASSLDSWTGPINGYTF	TGTGCCAGCAGTTTAGATTCGTGGACAGGCCCCATCAATGGCTACACCTTC
TRBV2	TRBJ2-7	many	-	CAAEGSISSYEQYF	TGTGCCGCGGAGGGGTCTATTAGCTCCTACGAGCAGTACTTC
TRBV11-3	TRBJ2-4	many	TRBD1	CASSLRDRGYIQYF	TGTGCCAGCAGCCTCCGGGACAGGGGATACATTCAGTACTTC
TRBV7-3	TRBJ1-1	few	-	CASSSQGGPSKAFF	TGTGCCAGCAGCTCCCAAGGGGGGCCTTCCAAAGCTTTCTTT
TRBV4-1	TRBJ2-7	-	-	CASSFTEAYEQYF	TGCGCCAGCAGCTTTACAGAGGCCTACGAGCAGTACTTC
TRBV10-3	TRBJ1-1	-	-	CAILGGGNTEAFF	TGTGCCATCTTGGGGGGCGGGAACACTGAAGCTTTCTTT
TRBV7-9	TRBJ1-6	few	TRBD1	CASSLLTGGDSPLHF	TGTGCCAGCAGCTTATTAACAGGGGGAGATTCACCCCTCCACTTT
TRBV11-2	TRBJ1-2	many	TRBD1	CASSSGAGGPYGYTF	TGTGCCAGCAGCTCGGGAGCAGGGGGTCCCTATGGCTACACCTTC
TRBV19	TRBJ1-1	-	-	CAARQAGGNTEAFF	TGTGCCGCAAGACAGGCTGGGGGGAACACTGAAGCTTTCTTT
TRBV6-1	TRBJ2-7	few	-	CASSRGLLEQYF	TGTGCCAGCAGCCGGGGGCTCCTCGAGCAGTACTTC
TRBV27	TRBJ2-5	-	TRBD1	CASGRDRGWETQYF	TGTGCCAGCGGGCGAGACAGGGGCTGGGAGACCCAGTACTTC
TRBV6-2/TRBV6-3	TRBJ2-5	-	-	CASSYSTGKGETQYF	TGTGCCAGCAGTTACTCGACGGGGAAGGGAGAGACCCAGTACTTC
TRBV9	TRBJ1-4	-	-	CASSAGTSLEKLFF	TGTGCCAGCAGCGCCGGGACAAGCCTTGAAAAACTGTTTTTT
TRBV12-3/TRBV12-4	TRBJ2-3	-	-	CASKRTGDLGDTQYF	TGTGCCAGCAAAAGAACTGGGGACCTGGGCGATACGCAGTATTTT
TRBV6-1	TRBJ2-5	-	TRBD1	CASSAGQGAETQYF	TGTGCCAGCAGTGCAGGACAGGGGGCAGAGACCCAGTACTTC
TRBV13	TRBJ1-1	-	-	CASRSGTEAFF	TGTGCCAGCAGGAGCGGCACTGAAGCTTTCTTT
TRBV11-2	TRBJ2-3	-	-	CASSAPPPGGNTDTQYF	TGTGCCAGCAGCGCCCCACCTCCTGGGGGCAACACAGATACGCAGTATTTT